The 12 T cell receptor beta chains below all came from one sample that was sequenced in a study of kidney transplant recipient with SARS-CoV-2 infection. MiXCR, applied by TCRdb to the reads, yields one record per CDR3 protein. In the table there are roughly 230,000 distinct CDR3 sequences, less than 35% of which are singletons. Sequenced material: a blood sample, taken at baseline and on day 111 from a kidney transplant recipient. The receptors here all came from a male patient aged 25 to 39 who had COVID-19 and was a kidney transplant recipient. The graft donor may have contributed some T cells.

The rearrangement uses TRBV13 and TRBJ1-2; no clear D gene. CDR1 and CDR2 (germline): PRHDT, FYEKMQ (reference sequence). The CDR3 is made up of 18 amino acids. The V gene lost 5 bases and the J gene lost 4 bases, with 26 bases spanning the gap. The CDR3: CASSRLVNAEWKTYGYTF. Here the CDR3 DNA reads TGTGCCAGCAGCAGGCTAGTGAACGCTGAGTGGAAGACCTATGGCTACACCTTC.

Concerning this clonotype: A read error may be the cause here, since a much bigger clone is one base away. The chain carries TRBV4-2 and TRBJ2-7, with no clear D. The CDR3 runs 13 residues. The germline CDR1 and CDR2 sequences are LGHNA and YNFKEQ. V was pared by 3 bases and J by 3 bases, with 9 bases between. DNA of the CDR3: TGTGCCAGCAGCCACGGTTGGGACTACGAGCAGTACTTC. Amino acids: CASSHGWDYEQYF.

This clonotype was picked up many times. The chain recombines TRBV5-4 with TRBJ1-2; D ambiguous. In germline, CDR1 is SGHNT, CDR2 YYREEE (reference sequence). This CDR3 contains 16 residues. With 7 bases removed from V and 4 bases from J, the gap between germline ends came to 23 bases. CDR3 nucleotide sequence: TGTGCCAGCGCGCATCCCGTACCAGGAAAGACCTATGGCTACACCTTC. This codes for CASAHPVPGKTYGYTF.

Ten or more counts support this clonotype. V and J are TRBV8-2 and TRBJ1-2. TRBV8-2 is shown as a pseudogene. The CDR3 sequence is 16 residues long. The DNA of the CDR3 is TGTGGCAGTTTAAGGTGTGATAGCCGAAAGACCTATGGCTACACCTTC. Translated, it gives CGSLRCDSRKTYGYTF.

Concerning this clonotype: One base away lies a much larger clone, so this may be a sequencing read error. The genes are TRBV20-1 and TRBJ2-7; D tentatively reads TRBD1 or TRBD2 (5 bases each). The assigned J gene may be wrong: the sequence end matches TRBJ2-5 better. This CDR3 has 12 amino acids. The germline gives CDR1 DFQATT, CDR2 SNEGSKA (reference sequence). The CDR3 DNA reads TGCAGTGCTAAAGTAGGGACAGAGACCCAGTACTTC. Protein product: CSAKVGTETQYF.

Many counts were recorded for this clonotype. The chain combines TRBV5-1 with TRBJ2-1, with 10 bases identical to TRBD2. Germline-derived CDR1 and CDR2 are SGHRS and YFSETQ. The V segment lost 1 base and the J segment 5 bases; nucleotides outside the gene matches: 3. The CDR3 contains 15 residues. The CDR3 loop reads CASSLSTSGDNEQFF. The CDR3 nucleotides read TGCGCCAGCAGCTTGAGTACTAGCGGGGACAATGAGCAGTTCTTC.

This clonotype was observed many times. V is TRBV5-8 and J is TRBJ1-5; 8 bases map to TRBD1. V trimming: 8 bases; J trimming: 7 bases; junction bases outside the gene matches: 11. This CDR3 is 14 amino acids long. Germline CDR1 SGHTS, CDR2 YDEGEE. In nucleotides, the CDR3 is TGTGCCAGTAACCACCTGACAGGGGAGCAGCCCCAGCATTTT. It translates to CASNHLTGEQPQHF.

With regard to this clonotype: A junction boundary mismatches the germline segment, possibly from a read error. This chain joins TRBV4-3 and TRBJ1-6; D is unclear. The CDR3 covers 14 residues. Germline V gene lookup returns CDR1 LGHNA and CDR2 YSLEER. The CDR3 spells CASSPVAYNSPLRF. In nucleotides, the CDR3 is TGCGCCAGCAGCCCGGTCGCCTATAATTCACCCCTCCGCTTT.

As concerns this clonotype: Because it lacks the conserved phenylalanine or tryptophan at the end, this CDR3 is likely a read error. The DNA is left out, because the CDR3 cannot be placed on it with certainty; the CDR3 is given as TCRdb lists it. J is TRBJ1-1 and V is TRBV15; the table assigns TRBD1, which was not confirmed against the DNA. Germline-derived CDR1 and CDR2 are LNHNV and YYDKDF (reference sequence). The CDR3 comprises 14 residues, both ends counted. Here the CDR3 reads CATSREGGGTEAGC.

In the case of this clonotype: A single base separates this from a much larger clone, so it may be a read error. Without the conserved terminal phenylalanine or tryptophan, this CDR3 likely stems from a read error. The rearrangement uses TRBV3-1 and TRBJ1-2, with D unclear. V shed 5 bases and J shed 4 bases, with 23 bases lying between them. CDR3 length: 17 amino acids. Germline CDR1 is LGHDT and CDR2 is YNNKEL (reference sequence). CDR3 region: CASSSLNTLRKTYGYTL. CDR3 sequence (DNA): TGTGCCAGCAGCTCATTGAACACCCTTCGAAAGACCTATGGCTACACCCTC.

In this sample, this clonotype turned up many times. The chain carries TRBV3-1 and TRBJ2-2; D remains unclear. Germline V CDR1 and CDR2: LGHDT, YNNKEL (reference sequence). This CDR3 spans 18 amino acids. The V end lost 5 bases, the J end lost 5 bases, and 24 bases lay between the germline ends. The CDR3 sequence is CASSMESPISGLTGELFF. CDR3 coding DNA: TGTGCCAGCAGCATGGAGAGTCCCATTTCAGGCTTGACCGGGGAGCTGTTTTTT.

Concerning this clonotype: A single base separates this from a much larger clone, so it may be a read error. The V gene is TRBV4-2, the J gene TRBJ1-5, with D possibly TRBD1 on 5 matching bases. Trimming shortened V by 0 bases and J by 0 bases, and 12 bases separated the two germline ends. The CDR3 is made up of 17 amino acids. Germline V gene lookup returns CDR1 LGHNA and CDR2 YNFKEQ. CDR3 sequence reads: CASSQERGTVSNQPQHF. The CDR3 DNA sequence: TGTGCCAGCAGCCAAGAGAGAGGGACGGTTAGCAATCAGCCCCAGCATTTT.